This T cell receptor (beta chain) was identified during a study of T cells after yellow fever vaccination. This CDR3 region has 15 residues. J gave up 6 bases and V 3 bases, and 5 bases lay outside the gene matches. In germline, CDR1 is DFQATT, CDR2 SNEGSKA (reference sequence). This clonotype turned up a few times. Its antigen remains unidentified. Researchers made TCR cDNA using 5'RACE template switching, and this step added a universal primer site and UMIs. TCRdb reprocessed the 5' RACE reads with MiXCR, giving one entry per CDR3 protein. The profile shows about 550,000 distinct CDR3 sequences, 15% to 20% of them singletons. Study results and limitations: Some clonotypes, a small share, were shared between CD4 and CD8 compartments. It was a weaker secondary response, yet one that peaked faster, at day 5 versus 15.

This chain joins TRBV20-1 and TRBJ2-1; 13 bases align to TRBD2. The sequence came from a man younger than 45 who received the YFV17D yellow fever vaccine. This specimen consisted of PBMCs, obtained 15 days after the yellow fever booster vaccination. This CDR3 reads CSASPWTSGSNEQFF. The DNA for the CDR3 is TGCAGTGCTAGTCCCTGGACTAGCGGGAGCAATGAGCAGTTCTTC.